These 3 T cell receptor beta chains came from one sample sequenced in a study of tumor-infiltrating lymphocytes in localized non-small cell lung cancer. Method: immunoSEQ multiplex PCR; TCRdb's copy keeps in-frame clones and lacks some. The sample has more than 15,000 clones, over 55% seen once. Sample: lung tumor tissue. The receptors were sampled from a human donor with non-small cell lung cancer.

V and J are TRBV6-1 and TRBJ2-5; D is perhaps TRBD1 (6 bases). V was clipped by 2 bases and J by 5 bases, with 12 bases between them. This CDR3 has 14 amino acids. Germline V lookup: CDR1 MNHNS, CDR2 SASEGT. Here the CDR3 reads CASSEMGQSETQYF. The CDR3 coding sequence is TGTGCCAGCAGTGAAATGGGACAATCGGAGACCCAGTACTTC.

By share, this clone ranks as medium-sized. V and J are TRBV18 and TRBJ1-3; D remains unclear. From germline, CDR1 is KGHSH and CDR2 LQKENI. The germline V and J ends were trimmed by 5 bases and 1 base, with 9 bases remaining between them. The CDR3 has 14 amino acids. CDR3 sequence (DNA): TGTGCCAGCTCATGGGAAGGTTCTGGAAACACCATATATTTT. This codes for CASSWEGSGNTIYF.

About this clone: The junction departs from the called germline gene at one end, perhaps through a read error. The chain recombines TRBV7-6 with TRBJ1-1, with D unclear. Germline V gives CDR1 SGHVS, CDR2 FNYEAQ. The CDR3 is 14 residues long. The CDR3 DNA sequence: TGTGCTAGCAGCTGCGTACAGAGAAACACTGAAGCTTTCTTT. Translated: CASSCVQRNTEAFF.